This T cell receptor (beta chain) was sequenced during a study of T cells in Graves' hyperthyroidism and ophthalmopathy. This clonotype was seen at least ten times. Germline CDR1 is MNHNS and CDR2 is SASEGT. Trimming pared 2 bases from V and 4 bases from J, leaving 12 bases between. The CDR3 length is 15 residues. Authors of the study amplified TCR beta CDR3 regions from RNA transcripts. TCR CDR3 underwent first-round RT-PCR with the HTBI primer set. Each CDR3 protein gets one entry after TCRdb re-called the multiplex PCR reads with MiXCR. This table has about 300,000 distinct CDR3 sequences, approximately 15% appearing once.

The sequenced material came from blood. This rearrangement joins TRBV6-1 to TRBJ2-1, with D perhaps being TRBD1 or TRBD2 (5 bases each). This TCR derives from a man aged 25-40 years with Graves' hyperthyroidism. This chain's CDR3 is CASSEYGAAYNEQFF. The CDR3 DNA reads TGTGCCAGCAGTGAATACGGGGCTGCATACAATGAGCAGTTCTTC.